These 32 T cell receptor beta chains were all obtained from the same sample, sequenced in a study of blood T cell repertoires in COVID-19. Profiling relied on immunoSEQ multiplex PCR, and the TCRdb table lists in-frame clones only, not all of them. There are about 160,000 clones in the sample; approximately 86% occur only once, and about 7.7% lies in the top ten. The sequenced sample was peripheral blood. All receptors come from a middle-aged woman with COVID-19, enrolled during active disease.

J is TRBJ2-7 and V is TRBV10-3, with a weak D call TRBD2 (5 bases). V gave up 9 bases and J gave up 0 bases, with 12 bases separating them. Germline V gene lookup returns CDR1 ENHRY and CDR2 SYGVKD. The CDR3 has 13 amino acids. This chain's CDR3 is CAIKSGSSYEQYF. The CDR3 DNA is TGTGCCATTAAGAGCGGTAGCTCCTACGAGCAGTACTTC.

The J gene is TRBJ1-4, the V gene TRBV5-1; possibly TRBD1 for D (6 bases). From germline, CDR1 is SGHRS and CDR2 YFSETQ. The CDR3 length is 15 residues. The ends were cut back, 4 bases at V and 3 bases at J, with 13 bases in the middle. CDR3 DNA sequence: TGCGCCAGCAGCATCTCAGGGGTGGCTAATGAAAAACTGTTTTTT. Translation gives CASSISGVANEKLFF. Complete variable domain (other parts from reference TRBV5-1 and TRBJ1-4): KAGVTQTPRYLIKTRGQQVTLSCSPISGHRSVSWYQQTPGQGLQFLFEYFSETQRNKGNFPGRFSGRQFSNSRSEMNVSTLELGDSALYLCASSISGVANEKLFFGSGTQLSVL.

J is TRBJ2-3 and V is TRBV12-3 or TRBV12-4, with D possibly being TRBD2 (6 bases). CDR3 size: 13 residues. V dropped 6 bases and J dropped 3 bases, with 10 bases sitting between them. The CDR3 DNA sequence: TGTGCCAGCAGCCGGGACTCGACAGATACGCAGTATTTT. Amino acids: CASSRDSTDTQYF.

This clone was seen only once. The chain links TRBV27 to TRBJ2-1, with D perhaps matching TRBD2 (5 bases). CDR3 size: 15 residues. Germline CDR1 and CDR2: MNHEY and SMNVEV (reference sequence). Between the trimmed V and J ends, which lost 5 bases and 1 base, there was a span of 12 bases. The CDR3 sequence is CASSPRESSYNEQFF. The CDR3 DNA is TGTGCCAGCAGTCCTAGGGAGTCGTCCTACAATGAGCAGTTCTTC.

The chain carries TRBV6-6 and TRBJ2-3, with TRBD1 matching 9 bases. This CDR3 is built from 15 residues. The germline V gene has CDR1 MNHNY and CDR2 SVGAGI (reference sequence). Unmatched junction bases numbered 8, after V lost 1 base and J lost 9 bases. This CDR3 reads CASSYLGTGSDTQYF. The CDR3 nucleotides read TGTGCCAGCAGTTACTTAGGGACAGGGAGTGACACGCAGTATTTT.

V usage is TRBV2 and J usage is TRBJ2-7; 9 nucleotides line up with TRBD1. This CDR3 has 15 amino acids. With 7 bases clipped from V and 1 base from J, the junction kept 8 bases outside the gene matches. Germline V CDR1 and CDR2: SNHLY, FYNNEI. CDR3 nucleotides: TGTGCCAGCACCCCAGGACAGGGGATGTCCTACGAGCAGTACGTC. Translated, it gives CASTPGQGMSYEQYV.

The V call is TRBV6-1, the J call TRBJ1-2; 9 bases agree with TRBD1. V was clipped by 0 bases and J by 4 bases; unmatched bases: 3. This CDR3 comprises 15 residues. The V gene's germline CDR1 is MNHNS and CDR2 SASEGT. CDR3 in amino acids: CASSEAGTGIYGYTF. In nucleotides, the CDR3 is TGTGCCAGCAGTGAAGCGGGGACAGGGATCTATGGCTACACCTTC.

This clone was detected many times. This CDR3 is CADRAYGYTF. The CDR3 nucleotides are TGTGCGGACAGAGCCTATGGCTACACCTTC. The chain uses TRBV21-1 and TRBJ1-2; TRBD1, the D gene given by the table, was not confirmed from the DNA. TRBV21-1 is a known pseudogene. This CDR3 is 10 amino acids long.

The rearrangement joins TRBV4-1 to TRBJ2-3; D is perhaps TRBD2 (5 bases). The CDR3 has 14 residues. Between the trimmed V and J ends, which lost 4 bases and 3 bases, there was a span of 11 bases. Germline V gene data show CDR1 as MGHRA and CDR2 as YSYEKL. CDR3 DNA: TGCGCCAGCAGCCCCCAGCAGCGGACAGATACGCAGTATTTT. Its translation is CASSPQQRTDTQYF.

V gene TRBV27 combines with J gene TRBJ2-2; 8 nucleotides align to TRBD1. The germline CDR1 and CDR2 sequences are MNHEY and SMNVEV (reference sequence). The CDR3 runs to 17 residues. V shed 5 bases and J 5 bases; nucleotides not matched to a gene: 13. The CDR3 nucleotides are TGTGCCAGCAGTCGCCAAGCCGGACAGGGTAGAACCGGGGAGCTGTTTTTT. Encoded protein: CASSRQAGQGRTGELFF.

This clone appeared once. DNA of the CDR3: TGTGCCAGCAGCTCGGACAGGACGAACACCGGGGAGCTGTTTTTT. This gives the protein CASSSDRTNTGELFF. The chain couples TRBV5-6 to TRBJ2-2; TRBD1 matches 7 bases. The CDR3 loop spans 15 amino acids. V lost 3 bases and J lost 0; bases outside the gene matches: 2. Looked up from germline, CDR1 is SGHDT and CDR2 is YYEEEE. Drawing the rest from reference TRBV5-6 and TRBJ2-2, the complete variable domain is DAGVTQSPTHLIKTRGQQVTLRCSPKSGHDTVSWYQQALGQGPQFIFQYYEEEERQRGNFPDRFSGHQFPNYSSELNVNALLLGDSALYLCASSSDRTNTGELFFGEGSRLTVL.

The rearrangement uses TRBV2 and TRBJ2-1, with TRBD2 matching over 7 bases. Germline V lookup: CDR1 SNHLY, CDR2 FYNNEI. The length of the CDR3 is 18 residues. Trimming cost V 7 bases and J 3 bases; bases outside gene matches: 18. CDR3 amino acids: CASNHLWGGSLYYNEQFF. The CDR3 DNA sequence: TGTGCCAGCAACCATCTCTGGGGCGGGAGTTTGTACTACAATGAGCAGTTCTTC.

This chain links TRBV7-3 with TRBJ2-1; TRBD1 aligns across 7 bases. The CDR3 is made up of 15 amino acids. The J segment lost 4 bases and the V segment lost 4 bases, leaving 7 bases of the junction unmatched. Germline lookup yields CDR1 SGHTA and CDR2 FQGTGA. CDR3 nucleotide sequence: TGTGCCAGCAGCTCCCGGGACAGCTATTACAATGAGCAGTTCTTC. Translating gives CASSSRDSYYNEQFF.

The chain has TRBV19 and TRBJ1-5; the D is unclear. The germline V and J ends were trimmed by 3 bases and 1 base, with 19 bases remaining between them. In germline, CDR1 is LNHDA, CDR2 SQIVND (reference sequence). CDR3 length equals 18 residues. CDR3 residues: CASSIEGFSYSSNQPQHF. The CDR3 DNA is TGTGCCAGTAGTATTGAGGGATTTTCATACAGCAGCAATCAGCCCCAGCATTTT. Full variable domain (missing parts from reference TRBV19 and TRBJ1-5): DGGITQSPKYLFRKEGQNVTLSCEQNLNHDAMYWYRQDPGQGLRLIYYSQIVNDFQKGDIAEGYSVSREKKESFPLTVTSAQKNPTAFYLCASSIEGFSYSSNQPQHFGDGTRLSIL.

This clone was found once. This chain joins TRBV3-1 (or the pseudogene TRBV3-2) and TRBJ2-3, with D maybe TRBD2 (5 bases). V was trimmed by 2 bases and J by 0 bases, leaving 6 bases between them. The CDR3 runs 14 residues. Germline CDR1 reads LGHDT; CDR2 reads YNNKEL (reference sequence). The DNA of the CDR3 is TGTGCCAGCAGCCAACGCGGGAGCACAGATACGCAGTATTTT. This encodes CASSQRGSTDTQYF.

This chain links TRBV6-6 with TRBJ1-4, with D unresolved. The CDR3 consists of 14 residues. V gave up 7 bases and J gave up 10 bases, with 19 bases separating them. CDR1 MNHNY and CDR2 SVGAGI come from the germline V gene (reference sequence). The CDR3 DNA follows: TGTGCCAGCACCCGTGATGCGGGCGTGGGAAAACTGTTTTTT. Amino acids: CASTRDAGVGKLFF.

As DNA, the CDR3 is TGTGCAAGTCGCTTAACACATAGCGGGTACAATGAGCAGTTCTTC. It is translated as CASRLTHSGYNEQFF. J is TRBJ2-1 and V is TRBV12-2; the table's D call, TRBD2, was not checked against the DNA. TRBV12-2 corresponds to a pseudogene. The CDR3 consists of 15 residues.

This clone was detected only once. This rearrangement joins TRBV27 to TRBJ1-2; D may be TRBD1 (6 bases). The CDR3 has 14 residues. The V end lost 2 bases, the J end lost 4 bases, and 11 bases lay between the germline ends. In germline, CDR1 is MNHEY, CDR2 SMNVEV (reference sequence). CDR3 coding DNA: TGTGCCAGCAGTTTACAGGGGAGCCCCTATGGCTACACCTTC. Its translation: CASSLQGSPYGYTF.

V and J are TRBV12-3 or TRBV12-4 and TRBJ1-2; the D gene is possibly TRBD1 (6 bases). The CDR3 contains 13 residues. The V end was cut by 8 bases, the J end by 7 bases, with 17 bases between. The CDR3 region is CASEEQGRFGYTF. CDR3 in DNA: TGTGCCAGCGAAGAACAGGGCCGGTTTGGCTACACCTTC.

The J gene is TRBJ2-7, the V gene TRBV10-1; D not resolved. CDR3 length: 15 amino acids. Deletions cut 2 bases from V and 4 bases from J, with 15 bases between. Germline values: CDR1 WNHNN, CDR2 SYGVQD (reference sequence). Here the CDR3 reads CASSELIGPGYEQYF. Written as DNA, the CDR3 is TGCGCCAGCAGTGAGCTTATCGGCCCGGGTTACGAGCAGTACTTC.

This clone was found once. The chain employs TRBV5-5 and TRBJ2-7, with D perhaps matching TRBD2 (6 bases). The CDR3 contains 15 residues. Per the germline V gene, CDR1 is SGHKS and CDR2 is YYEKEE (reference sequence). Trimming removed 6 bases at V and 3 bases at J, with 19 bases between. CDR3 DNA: TGTGCCAGCAACCCAACCGGCCGGGAGCTCTACGAGCAGTACGTC. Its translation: CASNPTGRELYEQYV.

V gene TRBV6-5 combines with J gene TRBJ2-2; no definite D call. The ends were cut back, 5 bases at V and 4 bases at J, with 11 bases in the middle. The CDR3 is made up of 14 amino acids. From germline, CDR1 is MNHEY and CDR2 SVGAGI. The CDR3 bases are TGTGCCAGCAGTCCTCCGCAGATCACCGGGGAGCTGTTTTTT. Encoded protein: CASSPPQITGELFF.

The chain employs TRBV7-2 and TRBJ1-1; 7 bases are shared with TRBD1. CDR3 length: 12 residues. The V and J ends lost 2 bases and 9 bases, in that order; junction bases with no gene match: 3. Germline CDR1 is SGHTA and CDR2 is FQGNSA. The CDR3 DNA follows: TGTGCCAGCAGCTTAAGACAGGGACAAGCTTTCTTT. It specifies CASSLRQGQAFF. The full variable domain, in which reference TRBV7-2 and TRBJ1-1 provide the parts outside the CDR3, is GAGVSQSPSNKVTEKGKDVELRCDPISGHTALYWYRQSLGQGLEFLIYFQGNSAPDKSGLPSDRFSAERTGGSVSTLTIQRTQQEDSAVYLCASSLRQGQAFFGQGTRLTVV.

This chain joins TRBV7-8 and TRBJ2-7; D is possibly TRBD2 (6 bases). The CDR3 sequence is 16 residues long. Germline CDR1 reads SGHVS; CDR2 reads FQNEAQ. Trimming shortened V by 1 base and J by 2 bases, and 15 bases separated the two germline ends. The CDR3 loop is CASSLGPAGKTYEQYF. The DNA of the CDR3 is TGTGCCAGCAGCTTAGGGCCCGCGGGAAAGACCTACGAGCAGTACTTC.

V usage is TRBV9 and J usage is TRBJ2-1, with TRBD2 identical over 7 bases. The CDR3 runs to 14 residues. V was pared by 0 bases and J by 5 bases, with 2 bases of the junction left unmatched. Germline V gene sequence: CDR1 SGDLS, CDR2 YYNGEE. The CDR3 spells CASSVDGTNNEQFF. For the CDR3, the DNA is TGTGCCAGCAGCGTAGATGGGACTAACAATGAGCAGTTCTTC.

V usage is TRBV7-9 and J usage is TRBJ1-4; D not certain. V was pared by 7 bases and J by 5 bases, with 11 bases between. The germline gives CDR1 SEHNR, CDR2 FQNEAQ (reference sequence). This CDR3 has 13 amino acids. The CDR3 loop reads CASKANYNEKLFF. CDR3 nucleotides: TGTGCCAGCAAGGCCAACTACAATGAAAAACTGTTTTTT.

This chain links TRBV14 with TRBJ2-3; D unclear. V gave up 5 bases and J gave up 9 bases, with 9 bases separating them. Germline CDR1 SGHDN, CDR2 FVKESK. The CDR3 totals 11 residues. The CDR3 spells CASSSGWTQYF. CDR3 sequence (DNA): TGTGCCAGCAGCTCCGGGTGGACGCAGTATTTT.

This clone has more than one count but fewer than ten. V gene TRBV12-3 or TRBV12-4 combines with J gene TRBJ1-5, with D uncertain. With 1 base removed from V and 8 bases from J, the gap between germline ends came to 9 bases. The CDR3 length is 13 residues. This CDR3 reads CASSLGAGKPQHF. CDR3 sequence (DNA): TGTGCCAGCAGTTTAGGGGCGGGGAAGCCCCAGCATTTT.

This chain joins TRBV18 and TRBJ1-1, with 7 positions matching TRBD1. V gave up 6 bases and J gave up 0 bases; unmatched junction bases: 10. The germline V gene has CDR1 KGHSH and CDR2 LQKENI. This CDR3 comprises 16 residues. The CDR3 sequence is CASSRDRDDVNTEAFF. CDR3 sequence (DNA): TGTGCCAGCTCTCGTGACAGGGACGACGTGAACACTGAAGCTTTCTTT.

This chain's CDR3 is CASSYVGGGEQYV. In DNA, the CDR3 is TGTGCCAGCAGCTACGTCGGGGGGGGTGAGCAGTACGTC. V usage is TRBV7-2 and J usage is TRBJ2-7, with TRBD2 identical over 8 bases. CDR1 SGHTA and CDR2 FQGNSA come from the germline V gene. The CDR3 covers 13 residues. Trimming cost V 4 bases and J 7 bases; bases outside gene matches: 6.

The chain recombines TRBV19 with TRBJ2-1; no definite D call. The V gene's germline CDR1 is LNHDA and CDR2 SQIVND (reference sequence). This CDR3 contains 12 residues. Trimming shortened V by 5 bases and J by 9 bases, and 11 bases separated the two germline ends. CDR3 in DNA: TGTGCCAGTAGTCCCCACGCCAGTGAGCAGTTCTTC. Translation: CASSPHASEQFF.

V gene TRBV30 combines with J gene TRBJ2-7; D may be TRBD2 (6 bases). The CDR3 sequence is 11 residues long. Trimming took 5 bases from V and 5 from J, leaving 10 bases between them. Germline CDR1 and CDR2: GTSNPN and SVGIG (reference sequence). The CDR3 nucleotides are TGTGCCTGGGCCAGGGAGGACGAGCAGTACTTC. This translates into CAWAREDEQYF. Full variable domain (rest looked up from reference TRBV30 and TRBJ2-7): SQTIHQWPATLVQPVGSPLSLECTVEGTSNPNLYWYRQAAGRGLQLLFYSVGIGQISSEVPQNLSASRPQDRQFILSSKKLLLSDSGFYLCAWAREDEQYFGPGTRLTVT.